This T cell receptor (beta chain) was identified in a study of blood T cells in healthy people across ages. Points on this clonotype: The junction shows a germline mismatch at one end, possibly a read error.

This CDR3 comprises 15 residues. Germline-derived CDR1 and CDR2 are SNHLY and FYNNEI. Primers used in a second PCR of roughly 7 to 12 cycles were a sample-barcoded 5' primer and a J-beta primer mix. TCRdb re-called the 5' RACE reads through MiXCR, storing one row per CDR3 protein. The profile shows around 400,000 distinct CDR3 sequences, 45% to 65% of them singletons. The gene calls are TRBV2 and TRBJ2-7; TRBD1 is a possible D gene (6 bases). This TCR was recovered from a man aged 55 to 70 in good health. What was sequenced was blood. The CDR3 loop is CACSEGQQLPYEQYF. CDR3 in DNA: TGTGCCTGCAGTGAAGGACAGCAACTCCCCTACGAGCAGTACTTC.